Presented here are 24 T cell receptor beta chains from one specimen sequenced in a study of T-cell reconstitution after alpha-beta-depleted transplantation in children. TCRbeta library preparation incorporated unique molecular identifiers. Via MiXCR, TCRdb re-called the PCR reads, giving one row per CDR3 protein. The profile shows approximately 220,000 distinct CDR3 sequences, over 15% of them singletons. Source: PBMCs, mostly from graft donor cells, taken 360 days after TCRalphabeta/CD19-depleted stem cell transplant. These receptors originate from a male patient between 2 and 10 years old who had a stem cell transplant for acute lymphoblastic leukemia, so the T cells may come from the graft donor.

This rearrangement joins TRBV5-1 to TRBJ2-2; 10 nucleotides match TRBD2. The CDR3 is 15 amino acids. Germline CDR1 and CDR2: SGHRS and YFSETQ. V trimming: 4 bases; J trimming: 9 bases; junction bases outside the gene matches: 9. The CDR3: CASSPSGGPEWELFF. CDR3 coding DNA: TGCGCCAGCAGCCCTAGCGGGGGACCGGAGTGGGAGCTGTTTTTT.

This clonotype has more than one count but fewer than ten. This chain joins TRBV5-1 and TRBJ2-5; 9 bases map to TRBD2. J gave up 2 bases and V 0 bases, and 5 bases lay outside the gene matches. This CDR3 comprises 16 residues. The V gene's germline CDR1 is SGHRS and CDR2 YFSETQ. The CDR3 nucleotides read TGCGCCAGCAGCTTGGCCAGGACTAGCGAGCAAGAGACCCAGTACTTC. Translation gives CASSLARTSEQETQYF.

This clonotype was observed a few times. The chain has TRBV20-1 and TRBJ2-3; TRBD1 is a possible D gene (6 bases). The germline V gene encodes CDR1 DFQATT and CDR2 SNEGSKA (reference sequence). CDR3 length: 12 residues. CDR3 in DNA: TGCAGGGCGAGGGGGAGCACAGATACGCAGTATTTT. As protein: CRARGSTDTQYF.

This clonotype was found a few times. The CDR3 sequence is CASSLDLAGGAYNEQFF. CDR3 nucleotides: TGCGCCAGCAGCTTGGATCTAGCCGGGGGAGCCTACAATGAGCAGTTCTTC. The J gene is TRBJ2-1, the V gene TRBV5-1; possible D gene TRBD2, 6 bases. Germline-derived CDR1 and CDR2 are SGHRS and YFSETQ. V lost 0 bases and J 2 bases, leaving 15 bases between the germline ends. The CDR3 is 17 residues long.

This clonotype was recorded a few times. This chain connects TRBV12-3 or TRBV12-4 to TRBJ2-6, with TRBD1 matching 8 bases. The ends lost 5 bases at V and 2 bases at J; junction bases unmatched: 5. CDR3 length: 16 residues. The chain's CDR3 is CASSPRTGTGANVLTF. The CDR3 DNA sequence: TGTGCCAGCAGTCCAAGGACAGGGACTGGGGCCAACGTCCTGACTTTC.

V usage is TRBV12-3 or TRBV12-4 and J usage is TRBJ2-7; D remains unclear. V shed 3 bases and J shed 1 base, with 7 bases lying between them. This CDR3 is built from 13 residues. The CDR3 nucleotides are TGTGCCAGCAGTTTTGTTGGATCCTACGAGCAGTACTTC. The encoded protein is CASSFVGSYEQYF.

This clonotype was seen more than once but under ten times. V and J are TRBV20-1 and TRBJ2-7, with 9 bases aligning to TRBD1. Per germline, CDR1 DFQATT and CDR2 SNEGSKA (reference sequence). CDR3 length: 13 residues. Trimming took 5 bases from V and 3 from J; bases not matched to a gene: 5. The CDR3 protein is CSASPGQGYEQYF. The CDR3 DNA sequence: TGCAGTGCTTCTCCGGGACAGGGCTACGAGCAGTACTTC.

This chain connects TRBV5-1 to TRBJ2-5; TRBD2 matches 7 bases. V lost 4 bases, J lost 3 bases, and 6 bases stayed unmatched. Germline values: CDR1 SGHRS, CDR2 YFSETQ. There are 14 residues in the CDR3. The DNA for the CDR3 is TGCGCCAGCAGCCCCGTTCGGGGGGAAGAGACCCAGTACTTC. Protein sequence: CASSPVRGEETQYF. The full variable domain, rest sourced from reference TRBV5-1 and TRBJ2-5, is KAGVTQTPRYLIKTRGQQVTLSCSPISGHRSVSWYQQTPGQGLQFLFEYFSETQRNKGNFPGRFSGRQFSNSRSEMNVSTLELGDSALYLCASSPVRGEETQYFGPGTRLLVL.

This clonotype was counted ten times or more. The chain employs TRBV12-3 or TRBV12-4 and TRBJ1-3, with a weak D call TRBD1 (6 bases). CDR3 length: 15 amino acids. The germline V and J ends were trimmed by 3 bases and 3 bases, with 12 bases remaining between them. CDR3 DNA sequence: TGTGCCAGCAGTTTCCCTCGGACAGATGGAAACACCATATATTTT. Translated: CASSFPRTDGNTIYF.

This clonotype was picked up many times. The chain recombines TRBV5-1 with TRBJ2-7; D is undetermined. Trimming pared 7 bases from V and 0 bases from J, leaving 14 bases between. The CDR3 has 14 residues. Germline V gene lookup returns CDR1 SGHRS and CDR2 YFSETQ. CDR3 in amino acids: CASAHQPSSYEQYF. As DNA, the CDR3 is TGCGCCAGCGCCCACCAGCCGAGCTCCTACGAGCAGTACTTC.

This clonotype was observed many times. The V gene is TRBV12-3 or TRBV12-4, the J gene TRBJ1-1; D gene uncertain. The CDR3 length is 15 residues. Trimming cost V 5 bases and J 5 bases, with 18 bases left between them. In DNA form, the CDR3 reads TGTGCCAGCAGTCCTCACGAAGGCTCGGGGACTGAAGCTTTCTTT. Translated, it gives CASSPHEGSGTEAFF.

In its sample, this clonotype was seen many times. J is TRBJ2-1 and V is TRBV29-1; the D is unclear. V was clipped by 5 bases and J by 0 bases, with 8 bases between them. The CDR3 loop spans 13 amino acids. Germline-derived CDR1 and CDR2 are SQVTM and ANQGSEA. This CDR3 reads CSVSPSSYNEQFF. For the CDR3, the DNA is TGCAGCGTTTCGCCGAGCTCCTACAATGAGCAGTTCTTC.

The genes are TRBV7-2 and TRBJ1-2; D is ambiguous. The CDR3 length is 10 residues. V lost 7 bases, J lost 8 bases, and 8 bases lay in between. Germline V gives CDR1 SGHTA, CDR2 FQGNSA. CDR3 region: CASNQLGYTF. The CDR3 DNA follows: TGTGCCAGCAACCAGCTAGGCTACACCTTC.

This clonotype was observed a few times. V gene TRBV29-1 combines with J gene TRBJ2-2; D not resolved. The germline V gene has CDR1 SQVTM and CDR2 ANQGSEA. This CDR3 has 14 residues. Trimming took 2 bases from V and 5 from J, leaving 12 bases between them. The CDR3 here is CSVESRPGTGELFF. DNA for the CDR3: TGCAGCGTTGAATCCAGGCCCGGGACCGGGGAGCTGTTTTTT.

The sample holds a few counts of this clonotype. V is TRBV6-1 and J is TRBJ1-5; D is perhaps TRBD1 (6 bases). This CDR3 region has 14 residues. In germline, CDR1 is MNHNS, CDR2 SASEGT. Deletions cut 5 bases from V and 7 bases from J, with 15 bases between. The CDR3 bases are TGTGCCAGCAGTCGACGGCAGGGGCTGCAGCCCCAGCATTTT. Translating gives CASSRRQGLQPQHF.

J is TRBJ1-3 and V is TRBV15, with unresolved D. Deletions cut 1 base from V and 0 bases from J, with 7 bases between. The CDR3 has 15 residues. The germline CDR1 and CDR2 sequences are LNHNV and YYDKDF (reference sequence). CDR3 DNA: TGTGCCACCAGCAGAGCGGGAGACTCTGGAAACACCATATATTTT. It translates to CATSRAGDSGNTIYF.

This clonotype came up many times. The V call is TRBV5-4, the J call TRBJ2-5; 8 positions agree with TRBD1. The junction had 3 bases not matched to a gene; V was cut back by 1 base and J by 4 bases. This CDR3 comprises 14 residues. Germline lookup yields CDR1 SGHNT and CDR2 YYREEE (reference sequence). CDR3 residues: CASSLPGGVETQYF. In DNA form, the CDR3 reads TGTGCCAGCAGCTTGCCAGGGGGCGTAGAGACCCAGTACTTC.

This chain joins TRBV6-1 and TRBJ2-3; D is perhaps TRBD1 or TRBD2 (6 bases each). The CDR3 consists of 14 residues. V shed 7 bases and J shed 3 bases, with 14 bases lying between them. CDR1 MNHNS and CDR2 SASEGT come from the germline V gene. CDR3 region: CASNREGRTDTQYF. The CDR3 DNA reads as TGTGCCAGCAACAGGGAAGGGAGGACAGATACGCAGTATTTT.

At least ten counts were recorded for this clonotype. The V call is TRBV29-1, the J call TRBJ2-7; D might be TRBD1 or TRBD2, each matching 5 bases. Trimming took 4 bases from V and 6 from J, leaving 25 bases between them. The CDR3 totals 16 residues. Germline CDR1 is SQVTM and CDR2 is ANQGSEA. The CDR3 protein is CSVAGHGGESLREQYF. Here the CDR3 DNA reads TGCAGCGTTGCCGGCCATGGGGGAGAAAGCCTTCGCGAGCAGTACTTC.

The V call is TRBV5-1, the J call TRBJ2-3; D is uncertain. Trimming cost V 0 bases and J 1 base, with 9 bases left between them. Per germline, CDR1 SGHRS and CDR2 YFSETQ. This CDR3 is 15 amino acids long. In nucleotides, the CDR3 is TGCGCCAGCAGCTTGGATCTTCCGGGCACAGATACGCAGTATTTT. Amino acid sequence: CASSLDLPGTDTQYF. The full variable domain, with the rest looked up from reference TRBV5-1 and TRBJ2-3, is KAGVTQTPRYLIKTRGQQVTLSCSPISGHRSVSWYQQTPGQGLQFLFEYFSETQRNKGNFPGRFSGRQFSNSRSEMNVSTLELGDSALYLCASSLDLPGTDTQYFGPGTRLTVL.

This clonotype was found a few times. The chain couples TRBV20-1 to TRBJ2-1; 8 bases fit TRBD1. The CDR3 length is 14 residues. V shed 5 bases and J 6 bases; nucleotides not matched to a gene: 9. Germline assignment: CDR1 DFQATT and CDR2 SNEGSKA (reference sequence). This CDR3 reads CSARRWTGSNEQFF. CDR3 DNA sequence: TGCAGTGCTCGGCGCTGGACAGGGTCCAATGAGCAGTTCTTC.

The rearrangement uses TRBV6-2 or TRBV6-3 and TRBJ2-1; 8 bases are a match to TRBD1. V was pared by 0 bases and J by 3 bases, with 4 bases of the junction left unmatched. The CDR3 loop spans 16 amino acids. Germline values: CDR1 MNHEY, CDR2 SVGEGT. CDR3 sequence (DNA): TGTGCCAGCAGTTACTCGCAGGGGGCCATCTACAATGAGCAGTTCTTC. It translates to CASSYSQGAIYNEQFF.

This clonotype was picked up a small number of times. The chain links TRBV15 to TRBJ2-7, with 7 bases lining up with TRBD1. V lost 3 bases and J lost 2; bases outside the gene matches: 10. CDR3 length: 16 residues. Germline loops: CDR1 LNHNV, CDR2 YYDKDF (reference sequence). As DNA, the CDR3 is TGTGCCACCAGCAGTCATCAAATGGGACAGACCTACGAGCAGTACTTC. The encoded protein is CATSSHQMGQTYEQYF. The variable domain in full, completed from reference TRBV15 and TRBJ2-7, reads DAMVIQNPRYQVTQFGKPVTLSCSQTLNHNVMYWYQQKSSQAPKLLFHYYDKDFNNEADTPDNFQSRRPNTSFCFLDIRSPGLGDTAMYLCATSSHQMGQTYEQYFGPGTRLTVT.

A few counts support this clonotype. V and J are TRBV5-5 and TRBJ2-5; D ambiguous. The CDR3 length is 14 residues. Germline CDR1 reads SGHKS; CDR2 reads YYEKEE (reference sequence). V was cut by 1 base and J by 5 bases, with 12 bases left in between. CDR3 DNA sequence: TGTGCCAGCAGCTTGCTCGGCCTAAGGGAGACCCAGTACTTC. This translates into CASSLLGLRETQYF.